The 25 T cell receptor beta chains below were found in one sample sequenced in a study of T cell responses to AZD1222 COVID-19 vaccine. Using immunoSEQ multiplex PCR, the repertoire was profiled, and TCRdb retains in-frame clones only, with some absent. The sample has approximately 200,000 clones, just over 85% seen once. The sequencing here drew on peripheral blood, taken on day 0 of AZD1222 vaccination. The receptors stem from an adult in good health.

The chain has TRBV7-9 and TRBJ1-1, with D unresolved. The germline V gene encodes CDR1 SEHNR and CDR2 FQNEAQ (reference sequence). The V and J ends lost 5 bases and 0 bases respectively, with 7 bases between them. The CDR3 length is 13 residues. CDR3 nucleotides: TGTGCCAGCAGCCCTTTTATGAACACTGAAGCTTTCTTT. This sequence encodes CASSPFMNTEAFF.

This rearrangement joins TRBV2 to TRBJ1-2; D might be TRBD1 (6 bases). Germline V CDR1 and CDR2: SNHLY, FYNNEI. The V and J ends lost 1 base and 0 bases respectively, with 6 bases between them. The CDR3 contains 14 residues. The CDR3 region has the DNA TGTGCCAGCAGTGAAGGGACAGCTAACTATGGCTACACCTTC. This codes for CASSEGTANYGYTF.

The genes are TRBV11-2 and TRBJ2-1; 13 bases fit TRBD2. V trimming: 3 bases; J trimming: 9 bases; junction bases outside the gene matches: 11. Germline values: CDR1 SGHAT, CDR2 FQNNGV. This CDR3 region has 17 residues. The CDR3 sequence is CASSFPPLAGGPREQFF. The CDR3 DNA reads TGTGCCAGCAGCTTCCCCCCACTAGCGGGGGGGCCCCGTGAGCAGTTCTTC.

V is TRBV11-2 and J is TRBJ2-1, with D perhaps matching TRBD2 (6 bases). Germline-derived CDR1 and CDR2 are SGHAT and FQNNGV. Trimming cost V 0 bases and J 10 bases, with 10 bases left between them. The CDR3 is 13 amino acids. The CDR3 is CASSLDLGGEQFF. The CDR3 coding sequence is TGTGCCAGCAGCTTAGATCTTGGGGGGGAGCAGTTCTTC.

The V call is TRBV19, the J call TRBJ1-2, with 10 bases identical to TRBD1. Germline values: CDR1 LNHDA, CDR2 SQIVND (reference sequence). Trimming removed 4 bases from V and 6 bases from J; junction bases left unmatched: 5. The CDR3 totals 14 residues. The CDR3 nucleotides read TGTGCCAGTAGTACGACAGGGGGCGCAAATGGCTACACCTTC. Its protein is CASSTTGGANGYTF.

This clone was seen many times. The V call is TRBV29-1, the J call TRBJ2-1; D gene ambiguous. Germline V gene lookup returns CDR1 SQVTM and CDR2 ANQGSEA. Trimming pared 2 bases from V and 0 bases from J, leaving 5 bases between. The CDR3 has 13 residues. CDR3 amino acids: CSVESTSYNEQFF. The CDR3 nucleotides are TGCAGCGTTGAAAGCACCTCCTACAATGAGCAGTTCTTC.

DNA for the CDR3: TGCGCCAGCAGCCGTCCGAGACAGGGGAACACTGAAGCTTTCTTT. Its translation is CASSRPRQGNTEAFF. The chain has TRBV5-1 and TRBJ1-1; 7 positions agree with TRBD1. V trimming: 4 bases; J trimming: 1 base; junction bases outside the gene matches: 7. Germline V CDR1 and CDR2: SGHRS, YFSETQ. This CDR3 has 15 residues.

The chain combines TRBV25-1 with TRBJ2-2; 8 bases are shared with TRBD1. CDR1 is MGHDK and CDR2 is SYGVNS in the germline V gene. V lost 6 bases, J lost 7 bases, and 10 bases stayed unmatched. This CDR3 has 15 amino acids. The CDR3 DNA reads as TGTGCCAGCAGGGAGACAGGGGAAGCGAACGGGGAGCTGTTTTTT. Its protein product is CASRETGEANGELFF.

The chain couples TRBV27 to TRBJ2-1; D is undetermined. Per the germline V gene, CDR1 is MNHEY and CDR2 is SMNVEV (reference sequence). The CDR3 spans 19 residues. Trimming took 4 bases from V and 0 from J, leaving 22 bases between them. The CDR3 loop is CASSYYAGVGVSSYNEQFF. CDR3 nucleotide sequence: TGTGCCAGCAGTTACTATGCTGGAGTGGGTGTCAGCTCCTACAATGAGCAGTTCTTC.

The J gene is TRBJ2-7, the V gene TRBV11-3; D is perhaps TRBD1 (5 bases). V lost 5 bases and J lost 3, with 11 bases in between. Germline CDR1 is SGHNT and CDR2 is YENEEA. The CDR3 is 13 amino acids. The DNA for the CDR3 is TGTGCCAGCAGCCCAGGGTCGAACTACGAGCAGTACTTC. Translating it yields CASSPGSNYEQYF.

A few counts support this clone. The CDR3 sequence: CASSLGDAYNEQFF. Written as DNA, the CDR3 is TGCGCCAGCAGCTTGGGGGATGCCTACAATGAGCAGTTCTTC. The V and J genes are TRBV5-1 and TRBJ2-1; no clear D gene. The CDR3 covers 14 residues. V shed 0 bases and J shed 2 bases, with 6 bases lying between them. Germline V CDR1 and CDR2: SGHRS, YFSETQ.

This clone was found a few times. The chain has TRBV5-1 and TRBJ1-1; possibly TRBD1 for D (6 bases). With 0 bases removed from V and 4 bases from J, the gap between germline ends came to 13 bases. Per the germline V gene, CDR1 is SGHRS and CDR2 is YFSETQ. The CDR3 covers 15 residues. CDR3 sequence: CASSLVGGAGTEAFF. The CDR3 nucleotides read TGCGCCAGCAGCTTGGTAGGGGGGGCAGGCACTGAAGCTTTCTTT.

This chain's CDR3 is CASSLILGTETYEQYF. CDR3 DNA: TGTGCCAGCAGCTTGATTCTTGGGACAGAGACCTACGAGCAGTACTTC. The chain combines TRBV3-1 (or the pseudogene TRBV3-2) with TRBJ2-7, with 7 positions matching TRBD1. Germline lookup yields CDR1 LGHDT and CDR2 YNNKEL (reference sequence). The CDR3 is 16 residues long. V lost 5 bases, J lost 2 bases, and 12 bases stayed unmatched.

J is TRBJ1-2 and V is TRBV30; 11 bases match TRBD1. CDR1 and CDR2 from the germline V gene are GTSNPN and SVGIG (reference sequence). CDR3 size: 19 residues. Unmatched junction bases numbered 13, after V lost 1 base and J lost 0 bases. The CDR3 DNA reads TGTGCCTGGAGTGGAGCCCATAGGGACAGGGGGAATCCTAACTATGGCTACACCTTC. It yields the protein CAWSGAHRDRGNPNYGYTF.

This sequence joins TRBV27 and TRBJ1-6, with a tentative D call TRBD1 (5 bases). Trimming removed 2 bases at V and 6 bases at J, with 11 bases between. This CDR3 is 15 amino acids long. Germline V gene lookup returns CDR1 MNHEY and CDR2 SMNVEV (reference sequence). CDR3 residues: CASSLPGARNSPLHF. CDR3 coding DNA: TGTGCCAGCAGTTTACCCGGGGCACGTAATTCACCCCTCCACTTT.

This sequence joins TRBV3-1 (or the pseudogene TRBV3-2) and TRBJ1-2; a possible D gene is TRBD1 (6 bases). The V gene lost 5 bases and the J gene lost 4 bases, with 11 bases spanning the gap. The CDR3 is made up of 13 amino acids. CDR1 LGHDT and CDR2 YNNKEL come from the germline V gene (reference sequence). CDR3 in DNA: TGTGCCAGCAGCGGGTTGGGGGCCTATGGCTACACCTTC. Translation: CASSGLGAYGYTF.

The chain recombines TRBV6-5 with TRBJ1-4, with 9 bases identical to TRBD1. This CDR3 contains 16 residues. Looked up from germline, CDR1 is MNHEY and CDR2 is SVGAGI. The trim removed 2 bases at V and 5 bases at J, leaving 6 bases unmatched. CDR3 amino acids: CASSYTRTGENEKLFF. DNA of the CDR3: TGTGCCAGCAGTTACACTCGGACAGGGGAGAATGAAAAACTGTTTTTT.

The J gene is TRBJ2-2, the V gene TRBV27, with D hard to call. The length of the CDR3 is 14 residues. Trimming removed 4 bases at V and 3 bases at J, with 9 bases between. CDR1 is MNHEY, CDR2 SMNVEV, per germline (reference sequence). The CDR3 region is CASSSRSDTGELFF. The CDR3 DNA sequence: TGTGCCAGCAGTTCCAGGTCGGACACCGGGGAGCTGTTTTTT.

CDR3 in amino acids: CASSLGRGLSPLHF. The CDR3 bases are TGTGCCAGCAGTTTGGGCAGGGGGCTGTCACCCCTCCACTTT. The J gene is TRBJ1-6, the V gene TRBV27, with 8 positions matching TRBD1. CDR1 and CDR2 (germline): MNHEY, SMNVEV (reference sequence). The CDR3 sequence is 14 residues long. The V gene end was trimmed by 3 bases and the J gene end by 10 bases; junction bases not matched to a gene: 5.

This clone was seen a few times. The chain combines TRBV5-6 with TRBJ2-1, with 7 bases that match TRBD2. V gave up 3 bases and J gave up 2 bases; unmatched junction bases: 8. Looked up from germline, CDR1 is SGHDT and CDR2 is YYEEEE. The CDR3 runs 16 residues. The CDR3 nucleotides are TGTGCCAGCAGCTCCATTGGTGGGGGGGCCTACAATGAGCAGTTCTTC. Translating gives CASSSIGGGAYNEQFF.

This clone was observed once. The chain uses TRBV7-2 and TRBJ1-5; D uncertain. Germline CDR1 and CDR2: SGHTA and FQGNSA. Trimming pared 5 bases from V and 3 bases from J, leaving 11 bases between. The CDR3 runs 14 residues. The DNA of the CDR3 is TGTGCCAGCAGCCACCGGGCCTCCAATCAGCCCCAGCATTTT. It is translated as CASSHRASNQPQHF.

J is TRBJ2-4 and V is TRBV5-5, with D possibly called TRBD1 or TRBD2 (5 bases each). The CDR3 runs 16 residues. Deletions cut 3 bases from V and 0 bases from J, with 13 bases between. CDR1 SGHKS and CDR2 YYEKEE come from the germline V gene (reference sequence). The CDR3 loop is CASSSGPVLAKNIQYF. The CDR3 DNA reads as TGTGCCAGCAGCTCGGGACCAGTCCTAGCCAAAAACATTCAGTACTTC.

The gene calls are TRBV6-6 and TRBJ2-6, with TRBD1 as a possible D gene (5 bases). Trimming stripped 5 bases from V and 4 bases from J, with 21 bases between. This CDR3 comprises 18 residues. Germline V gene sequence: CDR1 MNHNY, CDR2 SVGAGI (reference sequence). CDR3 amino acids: CASSHRTVSTTGANVLTF. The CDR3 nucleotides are TGTGCCAGCAGTCACAGGACCGTCTCTACAACCGGGGCCAACGTCCTGACTTTC.

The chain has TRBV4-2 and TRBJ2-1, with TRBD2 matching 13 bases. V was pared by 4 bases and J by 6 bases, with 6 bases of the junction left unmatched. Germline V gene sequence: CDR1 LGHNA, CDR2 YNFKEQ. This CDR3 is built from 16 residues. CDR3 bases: TGTGCCAGCAGCCCTGGGACTAGCGGGACACTCAATGAGCAGTTCTTC. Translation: CASSPGTSGTLNEQFF.

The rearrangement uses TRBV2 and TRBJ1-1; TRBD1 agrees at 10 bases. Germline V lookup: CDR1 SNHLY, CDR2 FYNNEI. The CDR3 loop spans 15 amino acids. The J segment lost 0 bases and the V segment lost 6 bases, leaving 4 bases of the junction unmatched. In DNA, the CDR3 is TGTGCCAGCAGGGACAGGGGGTGGGTGAACACTGAAGCTTTCTTT. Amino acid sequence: CASRDRGWVNTEAFF.